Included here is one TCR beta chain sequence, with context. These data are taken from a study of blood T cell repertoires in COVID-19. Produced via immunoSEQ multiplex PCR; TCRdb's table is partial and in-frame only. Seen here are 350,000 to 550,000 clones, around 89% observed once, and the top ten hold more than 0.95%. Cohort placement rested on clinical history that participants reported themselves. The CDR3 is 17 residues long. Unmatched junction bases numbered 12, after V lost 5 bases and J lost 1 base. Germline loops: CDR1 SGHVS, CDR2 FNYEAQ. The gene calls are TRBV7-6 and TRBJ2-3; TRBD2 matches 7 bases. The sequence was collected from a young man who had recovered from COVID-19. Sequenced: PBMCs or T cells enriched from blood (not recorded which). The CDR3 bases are TGTGCCAGCAGCAGCACTATCCGGGAGGTCGGCACAGATACGCAGTATTTT. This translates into CASSSTIREVGTDTQYF.